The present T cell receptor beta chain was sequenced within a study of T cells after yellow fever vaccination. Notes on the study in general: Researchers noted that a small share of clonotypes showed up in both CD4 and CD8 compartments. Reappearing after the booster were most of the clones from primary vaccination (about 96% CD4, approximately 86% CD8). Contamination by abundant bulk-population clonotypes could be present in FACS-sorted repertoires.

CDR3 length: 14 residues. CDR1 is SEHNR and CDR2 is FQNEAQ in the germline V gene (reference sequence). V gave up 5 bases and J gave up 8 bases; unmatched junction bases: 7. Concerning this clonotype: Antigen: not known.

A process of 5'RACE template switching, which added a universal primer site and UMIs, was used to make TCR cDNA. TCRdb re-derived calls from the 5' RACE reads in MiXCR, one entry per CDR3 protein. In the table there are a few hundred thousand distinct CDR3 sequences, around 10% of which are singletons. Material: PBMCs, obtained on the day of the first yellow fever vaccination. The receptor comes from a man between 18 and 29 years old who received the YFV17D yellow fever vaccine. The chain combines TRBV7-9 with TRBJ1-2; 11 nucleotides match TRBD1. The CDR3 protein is CASSPGTGGPGYTF. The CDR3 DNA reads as TGTGCCAGCAGCCCAGGGACAGGGGGGCCAGGCTACACCTTC. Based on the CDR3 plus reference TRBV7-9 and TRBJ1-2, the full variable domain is DTGVSQNPRHKITKRGQNVTFRCDPISEHNRLYWYRQTLGQGPEFLTYFQNEAQLEKSRLLSDRFSAERPKGSFSTLEIQRTEQGDSAMYLCASSPGTGGPGYTFGSGTRLTVV.